This paragraph covers one T cell receptor beta chain sequence. No antigen is known for it. Every isolated RNA sample was fully reverse transcribed, so sequencing captured expressed TCRB transcripts. Data came from immunoSEQ multiplex PCR; TCRdb stores just in-frame clones and leaves some out. The top ten hold 0.044% of the sample, which has roughly 380,000 clones, 20% seen once. This sample was taken from a study of beta chain features in type 1 diabetes. Study-wide points: Patients with type 1 diabetes carried fewer insertions and had more deletions at their VDJ junctions.

The sequencing sample was made of naive CD4+ T cells from blood. This receptor was obtained from a woman between 18 and 30 years old in good health.

CDR3 sequence: CASSSPGVDRGLNQPQHF. CDR3 bases: TGTGCCAGCAGCTCGCCGGGGGTGGACAGGGGCCTCAATCAGCCCCAGCATTTT. The rearrangement joins TRBV7-3 to TRBJ1-5; 9 bases map to TRBD1. The V and J ends lost 4 bases and 3 bases, in that order; junction bases with no gene match: 13. The CDR3 runs to 18 residues. Germline-derived CDR1 and CDR2 are SGHTA and FQGTGA. The whole variable domain, filled in from reference TRBV7-3 and TRBJ1-5, reads GAGVSQTPSNKVTEKGKYVELRCDPISGHTALYWYRQSLGQGPEFLIYFQGTGAADDSGLPNDRFFAVRPEGSVSTLKIQRTERGDSAVYLCASSSPGVDRGLNQPQHFGDGTRLSIL.